One TCR beta chain is described in this entry. Its antigen is as yet unknown. Per germline, CDR1 SGHAT and CDR2 FQNNGV. The CDR3 is made up of 15 amino acids. Trimming stripped 6 bases from V and 1 base from J, with 12 bases between. The primer mix had 60 Vbeta and 13 Jbeta primers. TCRdb's table, derived via immunoSEQ multiplex PCR, lists solely in-frame clones and lacks some. The top ten clones hold around 3% of a sample with around 120,000 clones, around 80% of them seen once. The data originate from a study of cytomegalovirus exposure and HLA in healthy donors. Whole-study results and caveats: The likely origin of a cluster of highly shared sequence variants was a sequencing artifact.

This TCR was recovered from a woman in her forties in good health and CMV-seropositive. The sequenced material came from PBMCs. The chain combines TRBV11-2 with TRBJ2-2; tentative D call: TRBD2 (5 bases). Written as DNA, the CDR3 is TGTGCCAGCAGGGCCCCGGGGAAGAACACCGGGGAGCTGTTTTTT. It is translated as CASRAPGKNTGELFF. The whole variable domain, remainder taken from reference TRBV11-2 and TRBJ2-2, is EAGVAQSPRYKIIEKRQSVAFWCNPISGHATLYWYQQILGQGPKLLIQFQNNGVVDDSQLPKDRFSAERLKGVDSTLKIQPAKLEDSAVYLCASRAPGKNTGELFFGEGSRLTVL.